The present TCR beta chain was sequenced within a study of cytomegalovirus exposure and HLA in healthy donors. The PCR ran on 60 Vbeta and 13 Jbeta primers. The assay was immunoSEQ multiplex PCR, and TCRdb's table has in-frame clones only and misses some. The sample table sets out about 88,000 clones. The CDR3 spans 14 residues. V was shortened by 0 bases and J by 2 bases, with 9 bases between the two germline ends. Germline V gene data show CDR1 as SGHDT and CDR2 as YYEEEE. The chain combines TRBV5-6 with TRBJ2-7; D is perhaps TRBD2 (6 bases). The sequenced material came from PBMCs. This TCR was recovered from a girl between 5 and 17 years old in good health and CMV-seropositive. CDR3 region: CASSLAGRPYEQYF. CDR3 DNA sequence: TGTGCCAGCAGCTTGGCAGGGAGGCCCTACGAGCAGTACTTC. Full variable domain (missing parts from reference TRBV5-6 and TRBJ2-7): DAGVTQSPTHLIKTRGQQVTLRCSPKSGHDTVSWYQQALGQGPQFIFQYYEEEERQRGNFPDRFSGHQFPNYSSELNVNALLLGDSALYLCASSLAGRPYEQYFGPGTRLTVT.